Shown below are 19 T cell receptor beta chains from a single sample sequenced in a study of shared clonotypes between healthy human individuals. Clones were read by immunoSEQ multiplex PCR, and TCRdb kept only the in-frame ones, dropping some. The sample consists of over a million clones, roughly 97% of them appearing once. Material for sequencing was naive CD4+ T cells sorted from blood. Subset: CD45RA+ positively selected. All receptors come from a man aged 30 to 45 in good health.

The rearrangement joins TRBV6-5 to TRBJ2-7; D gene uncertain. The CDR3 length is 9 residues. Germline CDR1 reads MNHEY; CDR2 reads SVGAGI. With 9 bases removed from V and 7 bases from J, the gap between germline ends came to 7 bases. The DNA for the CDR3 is TGTGCCAGTGTGGGGGAGCAGTACTTC. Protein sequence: CASVGEQYF.

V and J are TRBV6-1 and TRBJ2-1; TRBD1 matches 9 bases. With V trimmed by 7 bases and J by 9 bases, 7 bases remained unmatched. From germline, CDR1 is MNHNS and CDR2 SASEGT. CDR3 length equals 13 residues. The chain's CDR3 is CASKDRGWSEQFF. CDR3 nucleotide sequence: TGTGCCAGCAAGGACAGGGGATGGAGTGAGCAGTTCTTC.

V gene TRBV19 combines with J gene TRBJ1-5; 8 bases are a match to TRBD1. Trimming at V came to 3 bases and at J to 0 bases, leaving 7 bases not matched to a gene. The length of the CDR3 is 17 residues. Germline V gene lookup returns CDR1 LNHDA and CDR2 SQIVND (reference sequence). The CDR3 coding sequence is TGTGCCAGTAGTATTATCGGACAGGGTGTTAGCAATCAGCCCCAGCATTTT. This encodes CASSIIGQGVSNQPQHF.

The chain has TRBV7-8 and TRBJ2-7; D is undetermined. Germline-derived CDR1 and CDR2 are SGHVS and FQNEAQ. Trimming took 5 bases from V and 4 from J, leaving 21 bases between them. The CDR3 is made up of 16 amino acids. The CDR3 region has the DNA TGTGCCAGCAGCCTTACCCCCGCGGCACAGATTTACGAGCAGTACTTC. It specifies CASSLTPAAQIYEQYF.

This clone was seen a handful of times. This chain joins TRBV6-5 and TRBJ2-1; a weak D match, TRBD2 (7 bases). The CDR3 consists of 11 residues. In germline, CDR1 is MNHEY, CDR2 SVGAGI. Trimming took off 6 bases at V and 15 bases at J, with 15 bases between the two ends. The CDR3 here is CASSQTGTMFF. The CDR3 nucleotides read TGTGCCAGCAGCCAAACAGGGACTATGTTCTTC.

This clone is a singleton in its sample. As DNA, the CDR3 is TGTGCCATCAGTGTAGACTCTGGAAACACCATATATTTT. Its protein is CAISVDSGNTIYF. The chain recombines TRBV10-3 with TRBJ1-3; no clear D. Germline CDR1 reads ENHRY; CDR2 reads SYGVKD. The V and J ends lost 4 bases and 0 bases respectively, with 4 bases between them. The CDR3 contains 13 residues.

The CDR3 reads CASSMVGSYEQYF. The CDR3 DNA follows: TGTGCCAGTAGTATGGTGGGGAGCTACGAGCAGTACTTC. V gene TRBV19 combines with J gene TRBJ2-7; maybe TRBD2 (5 bases). With 3 bases removed from V and 3 bases from J, the gap between germline ends came to 9 bases. CDR1 is LNHDA and CDR2 is SQIVND in the germline V gene (reference sequence). The CDR3 contains 13 residues. The full variable domain, its missing parts supplied by reference TRBV19 and TRBJ2-7, is DGGITQSPKYLFRKEGQNVTLSCEQNLNHDAMYWYRQDPGQGLRLIYYSQIVNDFQKGDIAEGYSVSREKKESFPLTVTSAQKNPTAFYLCASSMVGSYEQYFGPGTRLTVT.

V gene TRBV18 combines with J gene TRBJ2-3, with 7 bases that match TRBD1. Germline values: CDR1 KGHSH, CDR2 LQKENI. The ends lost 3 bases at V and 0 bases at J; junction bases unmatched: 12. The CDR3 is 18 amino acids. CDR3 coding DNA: TGTGCCAGCTCACCCTATCCGAGACAGGGTCAGAGCACAGATACGCAGTATTTT. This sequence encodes CASSPYPRQGQSTDTQYF.

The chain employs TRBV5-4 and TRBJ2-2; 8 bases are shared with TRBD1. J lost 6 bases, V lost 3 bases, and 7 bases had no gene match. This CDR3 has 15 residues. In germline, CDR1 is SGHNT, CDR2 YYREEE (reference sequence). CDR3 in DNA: TGTGCCAGCAGCTCTAGGACAGGGTCTCCCGGGGAGCTGTTTTTT. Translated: CASSSRTGSPGELFF. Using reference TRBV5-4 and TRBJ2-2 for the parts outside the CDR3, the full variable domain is ETGVTQSPTHLIKTRGQQVTLRCSSQSGHNTVSWYQQALGQGPQFIFQYYREEENGRGNFPPRFSGLQFPNYSSELNVNALELDDSALYLCASSSRTGSPGELFFGEGSRLTVL.

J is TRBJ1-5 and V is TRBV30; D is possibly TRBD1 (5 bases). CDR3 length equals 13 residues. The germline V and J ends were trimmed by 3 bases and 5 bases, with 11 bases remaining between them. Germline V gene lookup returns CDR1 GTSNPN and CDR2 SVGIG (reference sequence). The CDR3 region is CAWSAGLDQPQHF. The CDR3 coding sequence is TGTGCCTGGAGCGCAGGGTTAGATCAGCCCCAGCATTTT.

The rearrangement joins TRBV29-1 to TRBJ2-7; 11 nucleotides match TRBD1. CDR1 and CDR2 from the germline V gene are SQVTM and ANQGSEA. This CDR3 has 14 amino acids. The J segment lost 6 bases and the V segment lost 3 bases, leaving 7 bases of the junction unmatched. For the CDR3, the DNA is TGCAGCGTTGAGATCGGACAGGGGGCTGGCGAGCAGTACTTC. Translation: CSVEIGQGAGEQYF.

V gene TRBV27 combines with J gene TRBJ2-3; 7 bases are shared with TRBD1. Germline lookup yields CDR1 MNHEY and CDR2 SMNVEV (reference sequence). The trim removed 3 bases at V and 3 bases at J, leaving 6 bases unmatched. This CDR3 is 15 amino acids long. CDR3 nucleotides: TGTGCCAGCAGTTTCTCCAGGACAGGAACAGATACGCAGTATTTT. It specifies CASSFSRTGTDTQYF.

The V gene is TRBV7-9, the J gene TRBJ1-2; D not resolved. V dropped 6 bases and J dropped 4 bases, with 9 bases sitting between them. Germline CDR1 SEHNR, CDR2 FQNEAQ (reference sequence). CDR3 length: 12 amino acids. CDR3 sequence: CASSSEGYGYTF. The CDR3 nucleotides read TGTGCCAGCAGTTCCGAGGGCTATGGCTACACCTTC.

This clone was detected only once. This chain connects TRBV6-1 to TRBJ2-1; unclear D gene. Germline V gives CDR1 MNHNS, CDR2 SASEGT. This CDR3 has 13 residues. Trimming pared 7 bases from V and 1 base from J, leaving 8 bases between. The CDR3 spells CASKGGSYNEQFF. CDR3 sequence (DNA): TGTGCCAGCAAGGGTGGGTCCTACAATGAGCAGTTCTTC.

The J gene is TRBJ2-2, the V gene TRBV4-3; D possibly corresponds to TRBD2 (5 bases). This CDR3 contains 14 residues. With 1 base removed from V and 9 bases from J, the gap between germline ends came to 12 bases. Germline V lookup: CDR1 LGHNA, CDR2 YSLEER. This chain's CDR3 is CASSQVMDSRELFF. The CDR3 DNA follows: TGCGCCAGCAGCCAAGTGATGGACTCCAGGGAGCTGTTTTTT.

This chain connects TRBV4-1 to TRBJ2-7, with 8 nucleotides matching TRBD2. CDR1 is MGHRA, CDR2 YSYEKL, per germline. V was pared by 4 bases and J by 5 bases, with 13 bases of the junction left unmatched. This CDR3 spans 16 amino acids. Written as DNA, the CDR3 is TGCGCCAGCAGCCGCGAGGCGGTCGGGAGGGCCGACGAGCAGTACTTC. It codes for CASSREAVGRADEQYF.

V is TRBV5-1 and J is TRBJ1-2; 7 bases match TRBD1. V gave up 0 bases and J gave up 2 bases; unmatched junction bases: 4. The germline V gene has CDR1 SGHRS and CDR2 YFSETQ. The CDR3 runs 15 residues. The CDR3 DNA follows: TGCGCCAGCAGCTTGGCCCCGGGACAGAACTATGGCTACACCTTC. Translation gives CASSLAPGQNYGYTF. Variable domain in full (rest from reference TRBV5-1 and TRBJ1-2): KAGVTQTPRYLIKTRGQQVTLSCSPISGHRSVSWYQQTPGQGLQFLFEYFSETQRNKGNFPGRFSGRQFSNSRSEMNVSTLELGDSALYLCASSLAPGQNYGYTFGSGTRLTVV.

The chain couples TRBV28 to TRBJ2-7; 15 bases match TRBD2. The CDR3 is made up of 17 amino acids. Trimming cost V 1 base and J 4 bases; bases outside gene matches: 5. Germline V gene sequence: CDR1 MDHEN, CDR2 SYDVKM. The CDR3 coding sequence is TGTGCCAGCAGTTTATATCCCGGACTAGCGGGAGGGTACGAGCAGTACTTC. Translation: CASSLYPGLAGGYEQYF. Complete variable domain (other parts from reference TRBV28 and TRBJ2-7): DVKVTQSSRYLVKRTGEKVFLECVQDMDHENMFWYRQDPGLGLRLIYFSYDVKMKEKGDIPEGYSVSREKKERFSLILESASTNQTSMYLCASSLYPGLAGGYEQYFGPGTRLTVT.

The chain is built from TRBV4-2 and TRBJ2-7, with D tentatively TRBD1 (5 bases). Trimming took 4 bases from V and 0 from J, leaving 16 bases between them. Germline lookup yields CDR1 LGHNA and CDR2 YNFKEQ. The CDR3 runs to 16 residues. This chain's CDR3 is CASSPSAAGRSYEQYF. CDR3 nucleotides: TGTGCCAGCAGCCCTTCGGCGGCAGGGCGCTCCTACGAGCAGTACTTC.